The rows below give T cell receptor beta chains drawn from one sample of a study of OX40 agonist ivuxolimab in advanced cancers. Sequencing used immunoSEQ multiplex PCR; TCRdb keeps in-frame clones, though not all of them. The sample yields roughly 82,000 clones, approximately 88% seen once. This material consisted of CD4+ or CD8+ T cells sorted from blood, taken in a trial of the OX40 agonist ivuxolimab. The origin of the receptors is an adult with an advanced solid tumor such as melanoma, head and neck, liver or kidney cancer. CDR3s include the opening cysteine and the closing phenylalanine or tryptophan. The D gene is left open where the match is weak. Rows give clone size only sometimes, using once, few, many, or a class for an expanded clone.

size	V	J	D	DNA	CDR3
-	TRBV7-8	TRBJ1-5	-	TGTGCCAGCGGATACTCTCAGCCCCAGCATTTT	CASGYSQPQHF
once	TRBV15	TRBJ2-7	TRBD2	TGTGCCACCAGTAAACTAGCGGGTTACGAGCAGTACTTC	CATSKLAGYEQYF
-	TRBV7-9	TRBJ2-1	-	TGTGCCAGCAGCTTAGCGGTATGGGCCAAATACAATGAGCAGTTCTTC	CASSLAVWAKYNEQFF
-	TRBV28	TRBJ2-5	-	TGTGCCAGCAGTTTATTGGCAGGCGCCCTACTTAATCAAGAGACCCAGTACTTC	CASSLLAGALLNQETQYF
-	TRBV5-1	TRBJ2-7	-	TGCGCCAGCAGCCCGGATACAGGGATCTACGAGCAGTACTTC	CASSPDTGIYEQYF
-	TRBV9	TRBJ1-2	-	TGTGCCAGCAGCGTCCAGGGGATCGGTGGCTACACCTTC	CASSVQGIGGYTF
once	TRBV7-2	TRBJ2-5	-	TGTGCCAGCAGCTCGCAGGGGCAGGCCGGCGGGACCCAGTACTTC	CASSSQGQAGGTQYF
-	TRBV7-3	TRBJ2-1	-	TGTGCCAGCAGCTTAACGTTTACAGACCTGCAGTTCTTC	CASSLTFTDLQFF
-	TRBV28	TRBJ2-3	-	TGTGCCAGCAACACTCTTATTCAGGCAGATACGCAGTATTTT	CASNTLIQADTQYF
-	TRBV5-6	TRBJ2-3	-	TGTGCCAGCAGCTATCGGCCAGGGGGCACAGATACGCAGTATTTT	CASSYRPGGTDTQYF
-	TRBV28	TRBJ1-1	-	TGTGCCAGCAGTTTCTTTGGGAGGGCGGGGGCGACTGAAGCTCTCTTT	CASSFFGRAGATEALF
-	TRBV5-1	TRBJ2-2	TRBD1	TGCGCCAGCAGCTTTCCACTTTCCAGCAGGGGGCGCCTCTCCGGGGAGCTGTTTTTT	CASSFPLSSRGRLSGELFF
-	TRBV29-1	TRBJ2-7	-	TGCAGCGCTATCTCGGGCGAGCAGTACTTC	CSAISGEQYF
-	TRBV10-1	TRBJ2-5	-	TGCGCCAGCAGCGCCTGGGAAACCCAGTACTTC	CASSAWETQYF
-	TRBV25-1	TRBJ1-6	-	TGTGCCAGCAGTGTTCTGGGCGATTCACCCCTCCACTTT	CASSVLGDSPLHF
-	TRBV5-4	TRBJ1-1	-	TGTGCCAGCAGCTTGTTGGGGGCGGGAACTGAAGCTTTCTTT	CASSLLGAGTEAFF
-	TRBV7-3	TRBJ2-1	-	TGTGCCAGCAGCTTTAGTACAGCCTACAATGAGCAGTTCTTC	CASSFSTAYNEQFF
-	TRBV7-3	TRBJ2-5	-	TGTGCCAGCAGCTCGTCAGCTCGCGAGACCCAGTACTTC	CASSSSARETQYF
-	TRBV7-8	TRBJ2-5	TRBD1	TGTGCCAGCAGCTTAGGAGGGGGCACGGAGACCCAGTACTTC	CASSLGGGTETQYF
-	TRBV28	TRBJ1-5	-	TGTGCCAGCAGTTTCCCAGCTACGGGGCCCCAGCATTTT	CASSFPATGPQHF
-	TRBV5-5	TRBJ1-5	-	TGTGCCAGCAGCCCCCAAGTGGGATATCAGCCCCAGCATTTT	CASSPQVGYQPQHF
-	TRBV19	TRBJ2-3	-	TGTGCCAGTAGTGCCCCCGACAGAATTGGGGCAGATACGCAGTATTTT	CASSAPDRIGADTQYF
-	TRBV10-1	TRBJ1-2	-	TGCGCCAGCAGTGAGTCGCCGCGCGGCATGAGCTATGGCTACACCTTC	CASSESPRGMSYGYTF
-	TRBV12-5	TRBJ2-5	-	TGTGCTAGTGGTTTGTCAGAGGTGGGGCAAGAGACCCAGTACTTC	CASGLSEVGQETQYF
few	TRBV5-4	TRBJ1-6	TRBD1	TGTGCCAGCAGCCGGGACAGGGGAAATTCACCCCTCCACTTT	CASSRDRGNSPLHF
-	TRBV19	TRBJ1-6	-	TGTGCCAGTAAAGAGGGGAGCTCCTATAATTCACCCCTCCACTTT	CASKEGSSYNSPLHF
-	TRBV6-1	TRBJ2-3	TRBD2	TGTGCCAGCAGTGAAGATCTTCTAGCGGTACTGACTCAATGGACAGATACGCAGTATTTT	CASSEDLLAVLTQWTDTQYF
once	TRBV2	TRBJ2-3	TRBD2	TGTGCCAGCAGTGAAGTCTTAGCGGGGGGCACAGATACGCAGTATTTT	CASSEVLAGGTDTQYF
-	TRBV18	TRBJ1-1	TRBD1	TGTGCCAGCTCACCCGGGACAGGGGCTTTCTTT	CASSPGTGAFF
-	TRBV29-1	TRBJ2-5	-	TGCAGCGTTGCTGGACGCGGAGAGACCCAGTACTTC	CSVAGRGETQYF
-	TRBV4-1	TRBJ1-2	TRBD1	TGCGCCAGCAGCCAATCCGACAGGGGGGCTGCCTACACCTTC	CASSQSDRGAAYTF
few	TRBV14	TRBJ1-2	-	TGTGCCAGCAGCCGCTTCCAAGGGCAGACTTATGGCTACACCTTC	CASSRFQGQTYGYTF
-	TRBV5-6	TRBJ2-3	-	TGTGCCAGCAAAGGTGGAGCACACCATAATACGCAGTATTTT	CASKGGAHHNTQYF
-	TRBV6-5	TRBJ2-7	-	TGTGCCAGCAGTCACCCCGGAAGGGGAGACTACGAGCAGTACTTC	CASSHPGRGDYEQYF
once	TRBV6-5	TRBJ1-1	-	TGTGCCAGCAGTTACGGTAGGGGGTACAGACTTGAAGCTTTCTTT	CASSYGRGYRLEAFF
-	TRBV15	TRBJ2-1	TRBD1	TGTGCCACCAGCAGGGACAGGCTTACCCTCAATGAGCAGTTCTTC	CATSRDRLTLNEQFF
-	TRBV11-1	TRBJ2-5	-	TGTGCCAGCAGTTACGGGAACCAAGAGACCCAGTACTTC	CASSYGNQETQYF
-	TRBV2	TRBJ2-6	TRBD1	TGTGCCAGCAGGGGGACAGGGGGCTTTGGGGCCAACGTCCTGACTTTC	CASRGTGGFGANVLTF
-	TRBV6-1	TRBJ2-7	-	TGTGCCAGCAGTGAAGGATGGCACGAGCAGTACTTC	CASSEGWHEQYF
-	TRBV11-2	TRBJ1-3	-	TGTGCCAGCAGCTTTTCCTCTGGAAACACCATATATTTT	CASSFSSGNTIYF
-	TRBV28	TRBJ2-7	-	TGTGCCCGCGCTGGCCTCCTCCTACCCTACGAGCAGTACTTC	CARAGLLLPYEQYF